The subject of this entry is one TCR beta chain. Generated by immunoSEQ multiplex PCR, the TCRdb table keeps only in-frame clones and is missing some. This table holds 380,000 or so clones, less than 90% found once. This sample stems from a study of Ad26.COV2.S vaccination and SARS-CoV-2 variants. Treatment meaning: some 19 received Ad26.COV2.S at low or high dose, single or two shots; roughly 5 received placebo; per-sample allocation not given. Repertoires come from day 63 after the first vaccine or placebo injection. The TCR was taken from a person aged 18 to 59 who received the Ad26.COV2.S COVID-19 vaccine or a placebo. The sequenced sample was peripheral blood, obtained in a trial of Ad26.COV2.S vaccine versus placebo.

DNA of the CDR3: TGTGCCAGCAGTTGGGGACCGAGCAATCAGCCCCAGCATTTT. The encoded protein is CASSWGPSNQPQHF. V is TRBV27 and J is TRBJ1-5, with D possibly matching TRBD1 (5 bases). The CDR3 extends over 14 amino acids. The V gene's germline CDR1 is MNHEY and CDR2 SMNVEV (reference sequence). Trimming pared 4 bases from V and 1 base from J, leaving 8 bases between.